The clone carrying this T cell receptor (beta chain) was counted between two and nine times. Its antigen is not known. The V and J ends lost 6 bases and 6 bases, in that order; junction bases with no gene match: 6. This CDR3 region has 14 residues. Germline CDR1 MNHEY, CDR2 SVGAGI. These data come from a study of cytomegalovirus exposure and HLA in healthy donors. Overall study context: The Caucasian-associated ancestry cluster held over 80% of roughly 400 genotyped donors.

Broader study findings: Excluded were some V segments that proved indistinguishable, including TRBV6-2 and TRBV6-3. The study flagged approximately 180 TCR beta chains as cytomegalovirus-associated.

It was with 60 Vbeta and 13 Jbeta primers that the PCR ran. Measured with immunoSEQ multiplex PCR; TCRdb has only the in-frame clones, and not every one. The data contain 150,000 to 200,000 clones, around 79% of them singletons. V gene TRBV6-5 combines with J gene TRBJ1-5; TRBD1 matches at 9 bases. This clonotype was sampled from a woman aged 45-60 years in good health and CMV-seronegative. Sequencing used PBMCs. The CDR3 DNA reads TGTGCCAGCAGCAAGGACAGGGGAGGTCAGCCCCAGCATTTT. Amino acid sequence: CASSKDRGGQPQHF.